This T cell receptor (beta chain) was recovered during a study of T cell responses to AZD1222 COVID-19 vaccine (dated by TCRdb to the early 2020s). For the wider study: A total of 240 or so trial participants underwent TCR sequencing, of whom 200 to 220 had received two doses of AZD1222 and roughly 26 had received two doses of the MenACWY control vaccine. Enrollment into the trials was organized by age into subgroups of 18-55, 56-69 and 70-plus years, and those subgroups contained roughly 150, 30 and 60 TCR-sequenced participants, respectively.

The CDR3 starts with the cysteine, ends with the phenylalanine, and has 13 residues. This entry keeps only the CDR3 DNA: 39 bases, framed from base 1. The germline V gene provides CDR1 SGDLS and CDR2 YYNGEE. V loses 6 bases of germline sequence and J loses 12 bases, and the interval between the two ends is 21 bases. The CDR3 regions of human TCRbeta chains were analyzed by immunosequencing. The authors processed their data as follows. TCRs in the repertoires were matched against a reference library of SARS-CoV-2-specific TCRs that had been generated with the MIRA antigen-specificity platform. Breadth meant the fraction of unique TCRs that were SARS-CoV-2-associated, whereas depth meant the fraction of total T cells that were SARS-CoV-2-associated. Using the MIRA data, each spike-specific TCR was assigned both to the spike region to which the TCR was reactive and to a CD4 or CD8 class. Log10-transformed breadth and depth values were compared by one-way ANOVA with Sidak's multiple comparisons tests. TCRdb carries this immuneACCESS record with in-frame sequences only. Its versions omit some clonotypes, under half of them owing to an unresolved V gene in the studies checked, with the rest unexplained. V, J and clone size were drawn from that table, and D and trimming were deduced from the DNA. The sample table records under 95,000 clones; 75% to 90% of these occur just once. In total, the top ten clones hold under 11% of the sample.

The paper as a whole reports these results and caveats: The 56-69-year group was small, and its depth increase did not reach significance, likely because of low power. No day 14 peak-response samples were available, so repertoires were characterized only after the peak T cell response. Participants were mostly white British and included more females than males, and it was suggested by the authors that clonal diversity may have been underestimated. Nearly half of unique spike-specific TCRs reportedly recognized epitopes outside regions mutated in the B.1.351 and B.1.1.7 variants. Only six AZD1222 recipients were SARS-CoV-2 seropositive at baseline, limiting conclusions about previously exposed vaccinees. The whole spike protein was spanned by vaccine-associated CD4 TCRs, and dominant responses were seen in regions 160-218 and 743-854. After two AZD1222 doses, both the breadth and the depth of spike-specific TCRs were significantly higher than at day 0 and than in MenACWY recipients.

The time point label of this sample denotes: about 28 days (+/-7) after the second vaccine dose. AZD1222 recipients given second doses at about 4 weeks or at about 12 weeks were pooled, since spike-specific TCR depth and breadth were not found to differ between the two schedules. The vaccinee samples were drawn from two UK trials, COV001 and COV002, one of which was a single-blind randomized controlled phase 2/3 trial testing AZD1222 (ChAdOx1 nCoV-19) in healthy adults. For TCRbeta chain sequencing, PBMC samples from trial participants were taken at day 0 and at day 28 after the second dose. About this clone itself: Its antigen remains undetermined. The record has no base qualities; no much larger clone is one base away.

The TCR sequence derives from an adult who received the AZD1222 COVID-19 vaccine. Sequenced here: peripheral blood, sampled 28 days after the second AZD1222 dose. The chain is encoded by TRBV9 joined to TRBJ1-1; D gene: possibly TRBD1, on 5 matching bases. In nucleotides, the sequence is TGTGCCAGCACCAGAATCCTTACCGGGACTACTTTCTTT. This codes for CASTRILTGTTFF.